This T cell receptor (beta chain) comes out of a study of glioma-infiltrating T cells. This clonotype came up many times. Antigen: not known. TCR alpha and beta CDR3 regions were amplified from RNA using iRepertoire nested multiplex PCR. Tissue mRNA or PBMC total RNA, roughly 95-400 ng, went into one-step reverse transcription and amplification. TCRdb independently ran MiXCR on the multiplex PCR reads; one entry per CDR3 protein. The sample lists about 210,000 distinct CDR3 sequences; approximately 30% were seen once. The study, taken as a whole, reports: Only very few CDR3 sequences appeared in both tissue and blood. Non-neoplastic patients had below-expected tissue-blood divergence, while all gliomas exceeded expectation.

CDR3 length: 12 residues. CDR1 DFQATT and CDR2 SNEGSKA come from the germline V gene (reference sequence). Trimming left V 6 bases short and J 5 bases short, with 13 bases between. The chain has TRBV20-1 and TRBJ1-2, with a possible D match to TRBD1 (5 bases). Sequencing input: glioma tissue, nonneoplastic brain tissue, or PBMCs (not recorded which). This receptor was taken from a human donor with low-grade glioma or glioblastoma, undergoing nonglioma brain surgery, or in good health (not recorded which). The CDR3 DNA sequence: TGCAGTGCCCCGCAGGAGGGGTATGGCTACACCTTC. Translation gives CSAPQEGYGYTF.